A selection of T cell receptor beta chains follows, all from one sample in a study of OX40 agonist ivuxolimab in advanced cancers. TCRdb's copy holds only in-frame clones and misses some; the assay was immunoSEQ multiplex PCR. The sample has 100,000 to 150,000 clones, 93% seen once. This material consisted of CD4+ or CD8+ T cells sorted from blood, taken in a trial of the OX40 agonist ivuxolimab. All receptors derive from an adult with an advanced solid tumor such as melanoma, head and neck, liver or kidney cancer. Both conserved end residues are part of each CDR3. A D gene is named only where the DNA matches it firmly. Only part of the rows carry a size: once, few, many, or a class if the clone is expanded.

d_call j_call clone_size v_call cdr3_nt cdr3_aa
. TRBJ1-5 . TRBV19 TGTGCCAGTAGTCTGGGGGGGTTTGGCAATCAGCCCCAGCATTTT CASSLGGFGNQPQHF
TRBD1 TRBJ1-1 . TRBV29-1 TGCAGCGCGGGACAGGTCATGAACACTGAAGCTTTCTTT CSAGQVMNTEAFF
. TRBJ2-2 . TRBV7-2 TGTGCCAGCAGCTTAGTAGTGCAGGGGAGAGGGGAGCTGTTTTTT CASSLVVQGRGELFF
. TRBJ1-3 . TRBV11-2 TGTGCCAGCAGCTTAGGAGTCGGGATAGCTGGAAACACCATATATTTT CASSLGVGIAGNTIYF
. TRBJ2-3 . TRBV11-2 TGTGCCAGCAGCTTAGGTCGGCAGGGCACAGATACGCAGTATTTT CASSLGRQGTDTQYF
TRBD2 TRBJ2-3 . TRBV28 TGTGCCAGCAGACTAGCGGGAGAGGGCTCAGATACGCAGTATTTT CASRLAGEGSDTQYF
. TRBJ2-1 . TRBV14 TGTGCCAGCAGCCAATCGTCTGGGGACCTCCCTCCTAACAATGAGCAGTTCTTC CASSQSSGDLPPNNEQFF
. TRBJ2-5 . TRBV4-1 TGCGCCAGCAGTGGGGGGCGCTGGGAGACCCAGTACTTC CASSGGRWETQYF
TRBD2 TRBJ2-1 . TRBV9 TGTGCCAGCAGCGTAGCACTGGCTAGCGGGAACAATGAGCAGTTCTTC CASSVALASGNNEQFF
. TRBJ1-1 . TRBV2 TGTGCCAGCAGTGAGGGGGACACCCTGTTCGCTGAAGCTTTCTTT CASSEGDTLFAEAFF
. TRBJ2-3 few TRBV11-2 TGTGCCAGCAGCTTAGCGGAAACAGGGTTTTACACAGATACGCAGTATTTT CASSLAETGFYTDTQYF
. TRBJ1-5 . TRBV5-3 TGTGCCAGAAGCTTGGGAGGCGCTGCACATAGCAATCAGCCCCAGCATTTT CARSLGGAAHSNQPQHF
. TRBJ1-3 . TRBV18 TGTGCCAGCTCACCCCAGAGGGGGGAAAACACCATATATTTT CASSPQRGENTIYF
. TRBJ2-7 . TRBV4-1 TGCGCCAGCAGCTTCGACGGGACCTACGAGCAGTACTTC CASSFDGTYEQYF
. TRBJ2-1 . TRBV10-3 TGTGCCATCAGTGAGTCATTGAATGAGCAGTTCTTC CAISESLNEQFF
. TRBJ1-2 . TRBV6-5 TGTGCCAGCAGTTACATTCAAGGGACTAACTATGGCTACACCTTC CASSYIQGTNYGYTF
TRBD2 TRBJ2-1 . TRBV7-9 TGTGCCAGCAGCCAAAGGACTAGCGGGGGTAGTCCCCCCTACAATGAGCAGTTCTTC CASSQRTSGGSPPYNEQFF
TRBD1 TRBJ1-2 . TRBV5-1 TGCGCCAGCAGCTTCCGGGACAGTAACTATGGCTACACCTTC CASSFRDSNYGYTF
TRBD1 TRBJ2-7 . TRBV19 TGTGCCAGTAGTCGAATGACAGGGGGAGACTCCTACGAGCAGTACTTC CASSRMTGGDSYEQYF
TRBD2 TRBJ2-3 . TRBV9 TGTGCCAGCAGCTTCCGGGAGGGGGGTACAGATACGCAGTATTTT CASSFREGGTDTQYF
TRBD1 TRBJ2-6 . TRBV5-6 TGTGCCAGCAGTTTCCGGACAGGCTTCTCTGGGGCCAACGTCCTGACTTTC CASSFRTGFSGANVLTF
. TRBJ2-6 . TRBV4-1 TGCGCCAGCAGCCAAGAAGGTGTCTCTGGGGCCAACGTCCTGACTTTC CASSQEGVSGANVLTF
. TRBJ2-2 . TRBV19 TGTGCCAGTTTTAACACCTCCGGGCGGGGCACCGGGGAGCTGTTTTTT CASFNTSGRGTGELFF
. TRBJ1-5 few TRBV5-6 TGTGCCAGCAGTCGGACGTCGGCTCAGCCCCAGCATTTT CASSRTSAQPQHF
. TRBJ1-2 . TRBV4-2 TGTGCCAGCAGCCAAGATGAAGGGCTTGAATATGGCTACACCTTC CASSQDEGLEYGYTF
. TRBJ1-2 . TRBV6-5 TGTGCCAGCAGTCCCCGCCAGCCTAACTATGGCTACACCTTC CASSPRQPNYGYTF
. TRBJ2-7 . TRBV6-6 TGTGCCAGCAGTTACGGAGGCCTTGAGCAGTACTTC CASSYGGLEQYF
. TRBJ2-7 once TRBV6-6 TGTGCCAGCAGGGGGGTTAACTCCTACGAGCAGTACTTC CASRGVNSYEQYF
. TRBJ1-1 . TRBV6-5 TGTGCCAGCAGCGTGAAACGGGACACTGAAGCTTTCTTT CASSVKRDTEAFF
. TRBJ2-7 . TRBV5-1 TGCGCCAGCAGACTCTCCGGGACAAATAGCTACGAGCAGTACTTC CASRLSGTNSYEQYF
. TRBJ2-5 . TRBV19 TGTGCCAGTAGTATAGGTCCCCCTCCGGAGACCCAGTACTTC CASSIGPPPETQYF
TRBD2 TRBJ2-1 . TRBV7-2 TGTGCCAGCAGCTTAAACCCAACGGGGGGGGGCTACTTCAATGAGCAGTTCTTC CASSLNPTGGGYFNEQFF
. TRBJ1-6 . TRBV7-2 TGTGCCAGCAGACCTCGTTGGACAGAGAATTCACCCCTCCACTTT CASRPRWTENSPLHF
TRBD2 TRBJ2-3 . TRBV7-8 TGTGCCAGCAGCATTACTAGCGGTCGGTGGGATACGCAGTATTTT CASSITSGRWDTQYF
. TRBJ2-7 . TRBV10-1 TGCGCCAGCAGTGAGTCCAGGAACTACGAGCAGTACTTC CASSESRNYEQYF
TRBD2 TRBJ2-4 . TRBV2 TGTGCCAGCAGATCAAGAACAGGGCCTTGGGGTAGCGGGAGGGCCAACATTCAGTACTTC CASRSRTGPWGSGRANIQYF
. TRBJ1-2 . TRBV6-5 TGTGCCAGCAGTCTGGAGAGGGGGAACTATGGCTACACCTTC CASSLERGNYGYTF
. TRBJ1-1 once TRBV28 TGTGCCAGCAGTTTAACCGGACACCTGAACACTGAAGCTTTCTTT CASSLTGHLNTEAFF
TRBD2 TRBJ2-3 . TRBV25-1 TGTGCCAGCAGTGGTAGGACTAGCGGAAGCACAGATACGCAGTATTTT CASSGRTSGSTDTQYF
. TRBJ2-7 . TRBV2 TGTGCCAGCCTTAAGCTCAGGGGTTCCTACGAGCAGTACTTC CASLKLRGSYEQYF
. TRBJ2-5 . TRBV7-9 TGTGCCAGCAGCTTAGACGGTCAAGAGACCCAGTACTTC CASSLDGQETQYF
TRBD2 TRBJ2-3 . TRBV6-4 TGTGCCAGCAGTGTTAGCGGGTGGAGCACAGATACGCAGTATTTT CASSVSGWSTDTQYF
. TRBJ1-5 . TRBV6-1 TGTGCCAGCAGTGAAGGGAGGGGGGTGCAGCATTTT CASSEGRGVQHF
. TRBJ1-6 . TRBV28 TGTGCCAGCAGTTTGCCGGGGAATTCACCCCTCCACTTT CASSLPGNSPLHF
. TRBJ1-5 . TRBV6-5 TGTGCCAGCAGTTCTCAGGAAGGCAATCAGCCCCAGCATTTT CASSSQEGNQPQHF
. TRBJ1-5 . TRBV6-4 TGTGCCAGCAGTGAATCAACAGGGACTAGCACAGATACGCAGCATTTT CASSESTGTSTDTQHF